The 10 T cell receptor beta chains reported below all come from one sample, sequenced in a study of neurological immune-mediated disorders. TCRdb reprocessed the 5' RACE reads via MiXCR and lists one record per CDR3 protein. The data hold 25,000 or so distinct CDR3 sequences, with less than 15% observed a single time. The sample's time point: technical triplicate 1. Sequencing was performed on CD4+ T cells from blood. The receptors shown here come from a female donor with HTLV-1-associated myelopathy (HAM/TSP).

This chain uses TRBV5-1 with TRBJ2-1; 13 nucleotides agree with TRBD2. The V gene's germline CDR1 is SGHRS and CDR2 YFSETQ. The J segment lost 8 bases and the V segment lost 4 bases, leaving 12 bases of the junction unmatched. The CDR3 consists of 17 residues. For the CDR3, the DNA is TGCGCCAGCAGCCGACTAGCGGGAGGACCGGGGTCGGATGAGCAGTTCTTC. It is translated as CASSRLAGGPGSDEQFF.

V and J are TRBV5-1 and TRBJ2-1, with 7 positions matching TRBD2. J was trimmed by 3 bases and V by 4 bases; bases with no gene match: 10. The germline CDR1 and CDR2 sequences are SGHRS and YFSETQ. The length of the CDR3 is 16 residues. In DNA form, the CDR3 reads TGCGCCAGCAGCGTTTCCGGGACTACAAACTACAATGAGCAGTTCTTC. This translates into CASSVSGTTNYNEQFF.

This clonotype was counted ten times or more. The chain couples TRBV20-1 to TRBJ2-3; D not certain. From germline, CDR1 is DFQATT and CDR2 SNEGSKA (reference sequence). V was clipped by 6 bases and J by 2 bases, with 15 bases between them. The CDR3 covers 14 residues. The CDR3 reads CSAPGMRSTDTQYF. In nucleotides, the CDR3 is TGCAGTGCGCCAGGAATGAGGTCCACAGATACGCAGTATTTT.

This clonotype has ten or more counts. This sequence joins TRBV20-1 and TRBJ2-1; TRBD2 matches at 10 bases. With V trimmed by 4 bases and J by 5 bases, 2 bases remained unmatched. Germline lookup yields CDR1 DFQATT and CDR2 SNEGSKA (reference sequence). The CDR3 consists of 13 residues. The CDR3 loop is CSAKRGGNNEQFF. The CDR3 DNA reads as TGCAGTGCTAAGCGGGGGGGTAACAATGAGCAGTTCTTC.

This clonotype was recorded many times. The chain has TRBV6-4 and TRBJ2-2; weak D call: TRBD1 (6 bases). V lost 3 bases and J 5 bases, leaving 16 bases between the germline ends. The germline gives CDR1 MRHNA, CDR2 SNTAGT. The CDR3 runs to 16 residues. The CDR3 sequence is CASSEQGQLETGELFF. CDR3 bases: TGTGCCAGCAGTGAACAGGGCCAGCTTGAGACCGGGGAGCTGTTTTTT.

This clonotype appeared many times. The chain recombines TRBV20-1 with TRBJ2-7, with unresolved D. Germline CDR1 is DFQATT and CDR2 is SNEGSKA (reference sequence). V lost 3 bases to trimming and J lost 2 bases, with 8 bases between them. This CDR3 spans 12 amino acids. CDR3 coding DNA: TGCAGTGCTAGTTCTACTACCTACGAGCAGTACTTC. Translated, it gives CSASSTTYEQYF.

There are many counts of this clonotype. The genes are TRBV7-2 and TRBJ2-3, with 8 bases identical to TRBD2. Looked up from germline, CDR1 is SGHTA and CDR2 is FQGNSA. This CDR3 has 15 amino acids. J gave up 5 bases and V 3 bases, and 7 bases lay outside the gene matches. Here the CDR3 DNA reads TGTGCCAGCAGCTTTTCCGGGGGGGCCAAAGATACGCAGTATTTT. Residues: CASSFSGGAKDTQYF.

This clonotype came up many times. The chain recombines TRBV6-2 or TRBV6-3 with TRBJ2-1, with D perhaps TRBD2 (6 bases). In germline, CDR1 is MNHEY, CDR2 SVGEGT. The CDR3 totals 15 residues. Trimming shortened V by 5 bases and J by 7 bases, and 18 bases separated the two germline ends. The CDR3 DNA reads as TGTGCCAGCAGTGAACCGGGACTCCGGTCTAATGAGCAGTTCTTC. Translating it yields CASSEPGLRSNEQFF.

This clonotype was seen many times. This chain joins TRBV5-1 and TRBJ2-7; TRBD1 aligns across 8 bases. The V gene's germline CDR1 is SGHRS and CDR2 YFSETQ. CDR3 length: 14 residues. V lost 5 bases, J lost 2 bases, and 6 bases stayed unmatched. Written as DNA, the CDR3 is TGCGCCAGCAGTACCGGGACAGGAGCCTACGAGCAGTACTTC. It is translated as CASSTGTGAYEQYF.

This clonotype was recorded many times. The genes are TRBV5-1 and TRBJ2-3, with TRBD1 as a possible D gene (5 bases). The CDR3 runs to 15 residues. The V and J ends lost 4 bases and 0 bases respectively, with 12 bases between them. Germline V gene data show CDR1 as SGHRS and CDR2 as YFSETQ. The CDR3 DNA reads TGCGCCAGCAGCATTCAGGGCCTAAGCACAGATACGCAGTATTTT. This sequence encodes CASSIQGLSTDTQYF.